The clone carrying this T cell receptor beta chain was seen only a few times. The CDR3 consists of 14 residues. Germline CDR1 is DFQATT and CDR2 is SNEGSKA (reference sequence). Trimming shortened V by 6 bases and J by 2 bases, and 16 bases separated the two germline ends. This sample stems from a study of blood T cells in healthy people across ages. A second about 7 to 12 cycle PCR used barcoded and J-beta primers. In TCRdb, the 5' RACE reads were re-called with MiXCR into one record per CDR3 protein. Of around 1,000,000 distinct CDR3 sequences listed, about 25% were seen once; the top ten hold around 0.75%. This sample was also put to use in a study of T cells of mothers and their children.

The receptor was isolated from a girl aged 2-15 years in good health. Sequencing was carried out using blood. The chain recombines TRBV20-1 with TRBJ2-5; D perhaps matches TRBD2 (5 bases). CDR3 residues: CSAYASSPQETQYF. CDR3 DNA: TGCAGTGCATACGCGTCTAGCCCACAAGAGACCCAGTACTTC.